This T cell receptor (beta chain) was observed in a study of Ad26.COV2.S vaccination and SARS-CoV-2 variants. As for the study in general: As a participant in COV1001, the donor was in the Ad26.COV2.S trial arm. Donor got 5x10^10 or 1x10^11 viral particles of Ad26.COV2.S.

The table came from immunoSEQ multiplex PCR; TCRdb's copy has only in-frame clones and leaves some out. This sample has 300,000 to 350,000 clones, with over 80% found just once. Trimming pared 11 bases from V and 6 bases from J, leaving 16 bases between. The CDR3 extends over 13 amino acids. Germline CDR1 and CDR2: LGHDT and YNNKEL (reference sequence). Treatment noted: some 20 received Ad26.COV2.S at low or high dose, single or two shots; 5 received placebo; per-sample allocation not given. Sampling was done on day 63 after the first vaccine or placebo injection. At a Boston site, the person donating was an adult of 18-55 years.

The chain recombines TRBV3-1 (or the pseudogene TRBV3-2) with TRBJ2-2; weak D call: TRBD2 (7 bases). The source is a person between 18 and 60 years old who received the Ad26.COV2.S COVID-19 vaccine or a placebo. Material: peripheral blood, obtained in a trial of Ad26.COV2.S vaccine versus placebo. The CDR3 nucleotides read TGTGCCGCGGGCCGGGGGGCGGCCGGGGAGCTGTTTTTT. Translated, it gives CAAGRGAAGELFF.